Presented here are 17 T cell receptor beta chains from one specimen sequenced in a study of T cells in localized non-small cell lung cancer. Clones were sequenced by immunoSEQ multiplex PCR, and TCRdb holds only the in-frame ones, with some missing. The sample consists of more than 5,000 clones, over 80% of them appearing once. The specimen comprised peripheral blood, sampled before any cancer treatment. All receptors derive from a male donor at least 60 years old with stage I lung adenocarcinoma.

The rearrangement uses TRBV6-6 and TRBJ2-1; perhaps TRBD1 as D (6 bases). Germline CDR1 and CDR2: MNHNY and SVGAGI (reference sequence). V lost 3 bases and J lost 4, with 16 bases in between. The CDR3 consists of 16 residues. As DNA, the CDR3 is TGTGCCAGCAGTTATTCTAGTGGGGGCGGGTACAATGAGCAGTTCTTC. Encoded protein: CASSYSSGGGYNEQFF.

The chain carries TRBV7-9 and TRBJ1-1; D is undetermined. Germline lookup yields CDR1 SEHNR and CDR2 FQNEAQ (reference sequence). Trimming left V 3 bases short and J 11 bases short, with 13 bases between. This CDR3 is built from 12 residues. The CDR3 region is CASSFDTSGAFF. CDR3 in DNA: TGTGCCAGCAGCTTCGACACCTCGGGGGCTTTCTTT.

This chain links TRBV13 with TRBJ2-2, with 7 bases fitting TRBD1. The J segment lost 3 bases and the V segment lost 5 bases, leaving 6 bases of the junction unmatched. CDR3 length: 15 residues. Germline loops: CDR1 PRHDT, CDR2 FYEKMQ (reference sequence). CDR3 coding DNA: TGTGCCAGCAGCACGGGAACAGGGGACACCGGGGAGCTGTTTTTT. This encodes CASSTGTGDTGELFF.

The chain combines TRBV6-1 with TRBJ2-3; D is unresolved. CDR1 and CDR2 (germline): MNHNS, SASEGT. This CDR3 spans 15 amino acids. With 0 bases removed from V and 0 bases from J, the gap between germline ends came to 7 bases. Written as DNA, the CDR3 is TGTGCCAGCAGTGAAGCGGGATCTAGCACAGATACGCAGTATTTT. This sequence encodes CASSEAGSSTDTQYF.

The chain carries TRBV19 and TRBJ2-2; D unresolved. Germline V lookup: CDR1 LNHDA, CDR2 SQIVND (reference sequence). The CDR3 consists of 13 residues. V gave up 2 bases and J gave up 7 bases, with 8 bases separating them. CDR3 bases: TGTGCCAGTAGTATAAATCAAGGCGGGGAGCTGTTTTTT. This codes for CASSINQGGELFF.

As DNA, the CDR3 is TGTGCCAGCAGCCAGGCGCAGCGTACCTACGAGCAGTACTTC. Protein: CASSQAQRTYEQYF. The rearrangement uses TRBV14 and TRBJ2-7, with D unclear. Per the germline V gene, CDR1 is SGHDN and CDR2 is FVKESK. Trimming stripped 3 bases from V and 2 bases from J, with 11 bases between. This CDR3 comprises 14 residues.

V usage is TRBV30 and J usage is TRBJ2-1; unclear D gene. CDR1 is GTSNPN, CDR2 SVGIG, per germline (reference sequence). The CDR3 totals 12 residues. V lost 1 base and J lost 7, with 8 bases in between. CDR3 sequence reads: CAWSGNFNEQFF. The DNA of the CDR3 is TGTGCCTGGAGTGGTAATTTTAATGAGCAGTTCTTC.

The CDR3 sequence is CASSLQPGQGIVGYTF. DNA for the CDR3: TGTGCCAGCTCACTGCAACCGGGACAGGGTATTGTTGGCTACACCTTC. The chain is built from TRBV18 and TRBJ1-2; TRBD1 agrees at 9 bases. Germline CDR1 and CDR2: KGHSH and LQKENI. CDR3 length: 16 amino acids. V lost 4 bases to trimming and J lost 7 bases; unmatched junction nucleotides: 13.

The V gene is TRBV4-1, the J gene TRBJ2-7, with TRBD1 matching over 7 bases. Trimming removed 2 bases from V and 0 bases from J; junction bases left unmatched: 7. The CDR3 spans 16 residues. The germline V gene has CDR1 MGHRA and CDR2 YSYEKL. CDR3 in DNA: TGCGCCAGCAGCCAAACCGACAGGGCAAGCTCCTACGAGCAGTACTTC. This codes for CASSQTDRASSYEQYF.

The gene calls are TRBV7-3 and TRBJ2-2, with 8 bases lining up with TRBD1. The CDR3 has 14 residues. CDR1 SGHTA and CDR2 FQGTGA come from the germline V gene. Trimming took 5 bases from V and 3 from J; bases not matched to a gene: 2. The CDR3 DNA reads TGTGCCAGCAGCCCGACAGGGGACACCGGGGAGCTGTTTTTT. It encodes CASSPTGDTGELFF.

The sample holds one count of this clone. V gene TRBV7-2 combines with J gene TRBJ1-6, with a tentative D call TRBD1 (6 bases). V lost 6 bases and J 4 bases, leaving 16 bases between the germline ends. CDR3 length equals 16 residues. Germline V gives CDR1 SGHTA, CDR2 FQGNSA. The CDR3 is CASRQTGPLYNSPLHF. CDR3 bases: TGTGCCAGCAGACAGACAGGTCCCCTTTATAATTCACCCCTCCACTTT.

This chain links TRBV29-1 with TRBJ1-2, with a tentative D call TRBD1 (5 bases). The CDR3 runs to 13 residues. V gave up 2 bases and J gave up 6 bases, with 13 bases separating them. Looked up from germline, CDR1 is SQVTM and CDR2 is ANQGSEA. This CDR3 is CSVERQLTNGYTF. The CDR3 nucleotides are TGCAGCGTTGAACGACAGCTAACAAATGGCTACACCTTC. Together with reference TRBV29-1 and TRBJ1-2, the CDR3 gives the full variable domain: SAVISQKPSRDICQRGTSLTIQCQVDSQVTMMFWYRQQPGQSLTLIATANQGSEATYESGFVIDKFPISRPNLTFSTLTVSNMSPEDSSIYLCSVERQLTNGYTFGSGTRLTVV.

The chain combines TRBV6-5 with TRBJ2-7; D possibly corresponds to TRBD1 (5 bases). Trimming cost V 7 bases and J 3 bases, with 13 bases left between them. Germline V CDR1 and CDR2: MNHEY, SVGAGI. The CDR3 runs to 13 residues. CDR3 in DNA: TGTGCCAGCACAGTGAACCAGGGCTACGAGCAGTACTTC. Its translation: CASTVNQGYEQYF.

This chain joins TRBV19 and TRBJ2-2, with D perhaps given as TRBD1 or TRBD2 (5 bases each). Per germline, CDR1 LNHDA and CDR2 SQIVND (reference sequence). The length of the CDR3 is 13 residues. Trimming pared 8 bases from V and 1 base from J, leaving 8 bases between. The CDR3 here is CASFGGNTGELFF. In DNA, the CDR3 is TGTGCCAGTTTTGGGGGGAACACCGGGGAGCTGTTTTTT.

The chain carries TRBV10-2 and TRBJ2-5; possibly TRBD1 for D (6 bases). V lost 0 bases and J 4 bases, leaving 9 bases between the germline ends. This CDR3 is 14 amino acids long. CDR1 WSHSY and CDR2 SAAADI come from the germline V gene. The CDR3 bases are TGCGCCAGCAGTGAGTCGAACAGGGTAGAGACCCAGTACTTC. It is translated as CASSESNRVETQYF.

The chain recombines TRBV5-1 with TRBJ2-3, with 9 positions matching TRBD2. The CDR3 sequence is 18 residues long. CDR1 and CDR2 (germline): SGHRS, YFSETQ. Trimming cost V 2 bases and J 1 base; bases outside gene matches: 11. CDR3 in DNA: TGCGCCAGCAGCTTCGGGACTAGCCATCTATGGGGCACAGATACGCAGTATTTT. It specifies CASSFGTSHLWGTDTQYF.

This chain uses TRBV5-3 with TRBJ2-7, with TRBD1 identical over 10 bases. TRBV5-3 is an ORF for which the function is uncertain. This CDR3 is built from 15 residues. Losses at the gene ends were 3 bases for V and 2 bases for J; bases not matched to a gene: 5. In nucleotides, the CDR3 is TGTGCCAGAAGCTCCCGACAGGGGGCGACCTACGAGCAGTACGTC. Amino acids: CARSSRQGATYEQYV.